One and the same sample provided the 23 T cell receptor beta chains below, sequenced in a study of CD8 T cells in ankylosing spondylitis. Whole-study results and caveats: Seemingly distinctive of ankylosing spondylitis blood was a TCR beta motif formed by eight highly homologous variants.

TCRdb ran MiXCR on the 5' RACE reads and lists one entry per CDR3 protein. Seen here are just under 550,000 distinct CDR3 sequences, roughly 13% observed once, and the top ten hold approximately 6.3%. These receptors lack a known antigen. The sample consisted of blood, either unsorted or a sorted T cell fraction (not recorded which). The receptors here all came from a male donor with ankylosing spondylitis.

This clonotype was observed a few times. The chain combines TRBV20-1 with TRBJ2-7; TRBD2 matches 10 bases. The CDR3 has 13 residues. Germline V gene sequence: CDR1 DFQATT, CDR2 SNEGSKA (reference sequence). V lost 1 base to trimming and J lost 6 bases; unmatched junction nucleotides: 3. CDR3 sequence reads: CSARVGTSVEQYF. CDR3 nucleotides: TGCAGTGCTAGAGTTGGGACTAGCGTCGAGCAGTACTTC.

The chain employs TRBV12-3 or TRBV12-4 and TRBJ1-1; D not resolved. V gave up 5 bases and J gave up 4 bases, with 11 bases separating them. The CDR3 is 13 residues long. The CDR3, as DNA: TGTGCCAGCAGTGCCTCCAGGAGCACTGAAGCTTTCTTT. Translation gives CASSASRSTEAFF.

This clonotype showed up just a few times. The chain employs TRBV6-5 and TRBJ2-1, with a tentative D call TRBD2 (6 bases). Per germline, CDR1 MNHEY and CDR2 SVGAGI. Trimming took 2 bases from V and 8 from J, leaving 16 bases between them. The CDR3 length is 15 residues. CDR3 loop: CASSYEDWEVDEQFF. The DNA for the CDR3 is TGTGCCAGCAGTTACGAGGACTGGGAGGTAGATGAGCAGTTCTTC.

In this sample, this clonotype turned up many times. The CDR3 reads CASSLTAGNNEQFF. The CDR3 nucleotides are TGCGCCAGCAGCTTAACGGCGGGCAACAATGAGCAGTTCTTC. The chain uses TRBV5-1 and TRBJ2-1, with D perhaps matching TRBD2 (5 bases). The V end lost 2 bases, the J end lost 5 bases, and 11 bases lay between the germline ends. Looked up from germline, CDR1 is SGHRS and CDR2 is YFSETQ. This CDR3 is 14 amino acids long.

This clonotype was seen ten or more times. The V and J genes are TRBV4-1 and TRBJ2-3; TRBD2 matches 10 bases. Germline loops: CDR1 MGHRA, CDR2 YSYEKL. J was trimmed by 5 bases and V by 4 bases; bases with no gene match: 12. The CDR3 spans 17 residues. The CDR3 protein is CASSPWASGGSKDTQYF. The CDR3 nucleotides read TGCGCCAGCAGCCCGTGGGCTAGCGGGGGTAGTAAAGATACGCAGTATTTT.

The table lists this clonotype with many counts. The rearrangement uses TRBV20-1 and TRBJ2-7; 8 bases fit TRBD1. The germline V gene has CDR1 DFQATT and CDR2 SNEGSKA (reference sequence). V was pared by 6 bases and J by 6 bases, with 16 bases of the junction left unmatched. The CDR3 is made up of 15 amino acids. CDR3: CSAFNPGQDYGEQYF. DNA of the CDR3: TGCAGTGCATTCAACCCGGGACAGGATTATGGCGAGCAGTACTTC.

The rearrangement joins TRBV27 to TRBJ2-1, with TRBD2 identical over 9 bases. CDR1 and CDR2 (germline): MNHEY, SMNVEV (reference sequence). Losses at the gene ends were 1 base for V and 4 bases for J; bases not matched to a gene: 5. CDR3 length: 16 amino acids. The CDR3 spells CASSLFSGRVYNEQFF. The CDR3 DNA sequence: TGTGCCAGCAGTTTATTTAGCGGGAGAGTTTACAATGAGCAGTTCTTC.

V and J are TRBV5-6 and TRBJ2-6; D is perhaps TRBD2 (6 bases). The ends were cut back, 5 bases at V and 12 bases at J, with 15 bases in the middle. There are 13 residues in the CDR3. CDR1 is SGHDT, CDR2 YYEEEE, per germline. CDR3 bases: TGTGCCAGCAGGCGGGACGGCTCGGGCGTCCTGACTTTC. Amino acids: CASRRDGSGVLTF.

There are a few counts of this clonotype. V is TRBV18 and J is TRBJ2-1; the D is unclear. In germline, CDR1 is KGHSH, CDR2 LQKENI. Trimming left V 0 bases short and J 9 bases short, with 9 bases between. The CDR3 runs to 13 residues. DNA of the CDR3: TGTGCCAGCTCACCACCGACGATTACTGAGCAGTTCTTC. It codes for CASSPPTITEQFF.

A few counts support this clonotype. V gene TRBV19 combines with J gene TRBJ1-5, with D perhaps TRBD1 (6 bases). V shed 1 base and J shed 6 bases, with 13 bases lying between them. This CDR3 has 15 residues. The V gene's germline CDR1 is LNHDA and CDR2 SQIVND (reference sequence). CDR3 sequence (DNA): TGTGCCAGTAGTATAGCGGCCAGGGGAGTTCAGCCCCAGCATTTT. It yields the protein CASSIAARGVQPQHF.

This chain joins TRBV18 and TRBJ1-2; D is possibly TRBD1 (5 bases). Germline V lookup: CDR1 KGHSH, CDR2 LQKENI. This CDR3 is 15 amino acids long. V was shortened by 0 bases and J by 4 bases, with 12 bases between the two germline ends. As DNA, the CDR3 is TGTGCCAGCTCACCACCGTCTGTCGGGGGCTATGGCTACACCTTC. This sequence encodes CASSPPSVGGYGYTF.

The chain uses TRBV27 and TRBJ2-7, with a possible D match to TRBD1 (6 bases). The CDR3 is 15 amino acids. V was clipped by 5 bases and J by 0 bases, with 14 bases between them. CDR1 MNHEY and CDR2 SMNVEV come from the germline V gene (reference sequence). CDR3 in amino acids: CASSPHDRFSYEQYF. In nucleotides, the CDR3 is TGTGCCAGCAGTCCCCATGACAGGTTCTCCTACGAGCAGTACTTC.

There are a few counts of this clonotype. CDR3 sequence (DNA): TGCAGTGCTGGTGATCACGCGAACACCGGGGAGCTGTTTTTT. This gives the protein CSAGDHANTGELFF. The chain couples TRBV20-1 to TRBJ2-2; D ambiguous. This CDR3 region has 14 residues. V was pared by 5 bases and J by 0 bases, with 10 bases between. Germline CDR1 is DFQATT and CDR2 is SNEGSKA (reference sequence).

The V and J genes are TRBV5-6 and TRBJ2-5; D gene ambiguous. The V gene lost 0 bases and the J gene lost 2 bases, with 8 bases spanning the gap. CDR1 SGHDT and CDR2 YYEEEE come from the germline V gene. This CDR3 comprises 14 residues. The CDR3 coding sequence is TGTGCCAGCAGCTTGGGATGGGCACAAGAGACCCAGTACTTC. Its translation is CASSLGWAQETQYF. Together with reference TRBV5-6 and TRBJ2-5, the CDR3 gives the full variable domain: DAGVTQSPTHLIKTRGQQVTLRCSPKSGHDTVSWYQQALGQGPQFIFQYYEEEERQRGNFPDRFSGHQFPNYSSELNVNALLLGDSALYLCASSLGWAQETQYFGPGTRLLVL.

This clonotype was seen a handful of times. The CDR3 DNA is TGTGCCAGCAGCTCACCCCCACTAGCGGGAGTCAATGAGCAGTTCTTC. Translating gives CASSSPPLAGVNEQFF. This chain connects TRBV5-6 to TRBJ2-1; TRBD2 matches 11 bases. This CDR3 is 16 amino acids long. Germline CDR1 is SGHDT and CDR2 is YYEEEE. Trimming took 3 bases from V and 6 from J; bases not matched to a gene: 8. Full variable domain (missing parts from reference TRBV5-6 and TRBJ2-1): DAGVTQSPTHLIKTRGQQVTLRCSPKSGHDTVSWYQQALGQGPQFIFQYYEEEERQRGNFPDRFSGHQFPNYSSELNVNALLLGDSALYLCASSSPPLAGVNEQFFGPGTRLTVL.

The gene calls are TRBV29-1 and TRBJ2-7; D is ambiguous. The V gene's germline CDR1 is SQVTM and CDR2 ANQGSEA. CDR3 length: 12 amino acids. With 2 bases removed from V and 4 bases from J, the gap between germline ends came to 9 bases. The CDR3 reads CSVENGGYEQYF. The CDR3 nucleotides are TGCAGCGTTGAAAATGGCGGATACGAGCAGTACTTC.

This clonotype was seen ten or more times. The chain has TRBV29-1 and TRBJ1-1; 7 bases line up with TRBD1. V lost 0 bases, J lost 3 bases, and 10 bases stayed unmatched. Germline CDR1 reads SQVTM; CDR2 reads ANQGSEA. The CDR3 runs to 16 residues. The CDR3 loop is CSVEDPSTGADTEAFF. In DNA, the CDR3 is TGCAGCGTTGAAGATCCCTCCACAGGGGCCGACACTGAAGCTTTCTTT.

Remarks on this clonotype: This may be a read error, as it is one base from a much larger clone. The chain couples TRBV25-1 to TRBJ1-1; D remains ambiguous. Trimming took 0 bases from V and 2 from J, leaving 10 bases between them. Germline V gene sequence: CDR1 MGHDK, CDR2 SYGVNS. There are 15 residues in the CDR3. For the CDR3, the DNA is TGTGCCAGCAGTGAATATTCGAACAGCAACACTGAAGCTTTCTTT. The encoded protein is CASSEYSNSNTEAFF.

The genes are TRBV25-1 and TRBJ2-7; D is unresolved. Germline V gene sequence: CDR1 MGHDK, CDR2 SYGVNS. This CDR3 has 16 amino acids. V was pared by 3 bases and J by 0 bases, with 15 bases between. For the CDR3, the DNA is TGTGCCAGCAGTGATGGGCGGTCCAGCCGCTCCTACGAGCAGTACTTC. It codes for CASSDGRSSRSYEQYF.

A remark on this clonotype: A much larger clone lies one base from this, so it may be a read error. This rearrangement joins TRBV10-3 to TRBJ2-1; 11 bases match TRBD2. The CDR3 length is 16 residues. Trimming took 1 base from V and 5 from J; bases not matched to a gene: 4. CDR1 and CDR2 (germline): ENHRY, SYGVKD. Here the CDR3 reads CAISEWGTSGNNEQFF. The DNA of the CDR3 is TGTGCCATCAGTGAGTGGGGGACTAGCGGTAACAATGAGCAGTTCTTC.

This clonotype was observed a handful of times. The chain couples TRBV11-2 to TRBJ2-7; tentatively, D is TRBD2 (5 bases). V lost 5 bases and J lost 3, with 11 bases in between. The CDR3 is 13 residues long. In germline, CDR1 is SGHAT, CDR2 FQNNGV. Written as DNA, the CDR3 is TGTGCCAGCAGCCCTCAGCGGTACTACGAGCAGTACGTC. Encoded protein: CASSPQRYYEQYV.

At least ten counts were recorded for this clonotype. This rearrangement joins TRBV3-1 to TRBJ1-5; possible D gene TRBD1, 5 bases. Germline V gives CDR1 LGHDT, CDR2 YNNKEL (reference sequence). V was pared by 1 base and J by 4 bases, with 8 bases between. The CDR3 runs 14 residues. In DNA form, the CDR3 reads TGTGCCAGCAGCCAAGGGACAACTAATCAGCCCCAGCATTTT. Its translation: CASSQGTTNQPQHF.

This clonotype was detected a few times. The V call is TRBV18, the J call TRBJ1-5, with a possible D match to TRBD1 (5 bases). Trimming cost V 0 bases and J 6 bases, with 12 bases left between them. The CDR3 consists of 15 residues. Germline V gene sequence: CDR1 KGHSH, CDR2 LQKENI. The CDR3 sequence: CASSPPGRAGQPQHF. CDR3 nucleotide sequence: TGTGCCAGCTCACCACCTGGCAGGGCCGGTCAGCCCCAGCATTTT.